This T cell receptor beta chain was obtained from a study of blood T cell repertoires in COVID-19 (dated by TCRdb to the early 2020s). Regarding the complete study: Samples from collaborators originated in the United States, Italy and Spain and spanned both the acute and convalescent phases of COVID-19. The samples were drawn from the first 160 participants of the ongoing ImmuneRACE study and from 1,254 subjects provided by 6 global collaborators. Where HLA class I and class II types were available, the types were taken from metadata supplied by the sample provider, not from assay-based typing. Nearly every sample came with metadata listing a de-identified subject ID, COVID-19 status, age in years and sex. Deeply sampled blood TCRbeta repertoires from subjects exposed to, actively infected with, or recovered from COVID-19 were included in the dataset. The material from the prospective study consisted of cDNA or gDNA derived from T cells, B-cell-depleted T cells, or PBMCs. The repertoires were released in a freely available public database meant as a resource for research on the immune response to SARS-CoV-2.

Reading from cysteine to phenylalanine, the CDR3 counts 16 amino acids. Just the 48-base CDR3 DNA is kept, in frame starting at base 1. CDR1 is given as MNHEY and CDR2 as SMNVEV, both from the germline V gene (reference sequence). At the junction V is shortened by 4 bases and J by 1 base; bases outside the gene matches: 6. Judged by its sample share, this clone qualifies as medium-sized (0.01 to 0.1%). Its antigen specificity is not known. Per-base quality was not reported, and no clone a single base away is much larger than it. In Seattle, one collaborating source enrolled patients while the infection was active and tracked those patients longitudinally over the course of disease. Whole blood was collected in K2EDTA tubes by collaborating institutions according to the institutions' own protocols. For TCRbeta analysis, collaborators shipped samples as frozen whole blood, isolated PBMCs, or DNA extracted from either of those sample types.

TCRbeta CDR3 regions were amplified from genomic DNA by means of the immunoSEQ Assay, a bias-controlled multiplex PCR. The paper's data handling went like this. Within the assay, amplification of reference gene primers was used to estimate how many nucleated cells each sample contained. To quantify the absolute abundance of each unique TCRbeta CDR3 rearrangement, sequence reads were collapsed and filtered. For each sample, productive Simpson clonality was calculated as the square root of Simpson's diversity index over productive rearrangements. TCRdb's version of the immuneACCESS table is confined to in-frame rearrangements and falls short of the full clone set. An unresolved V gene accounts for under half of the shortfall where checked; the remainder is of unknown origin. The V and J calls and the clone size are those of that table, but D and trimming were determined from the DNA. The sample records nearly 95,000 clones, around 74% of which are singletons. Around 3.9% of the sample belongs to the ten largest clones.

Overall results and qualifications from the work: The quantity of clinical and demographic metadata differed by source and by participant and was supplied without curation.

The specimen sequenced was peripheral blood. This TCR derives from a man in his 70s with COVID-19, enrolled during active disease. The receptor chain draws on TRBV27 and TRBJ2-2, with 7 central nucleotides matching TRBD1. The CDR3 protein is CASSSGDRLNTGELFF. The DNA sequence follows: TGTGCCAGCAGTTCAGGGGACAGACTGAACACCGGGGAGCTGTTTTTT.